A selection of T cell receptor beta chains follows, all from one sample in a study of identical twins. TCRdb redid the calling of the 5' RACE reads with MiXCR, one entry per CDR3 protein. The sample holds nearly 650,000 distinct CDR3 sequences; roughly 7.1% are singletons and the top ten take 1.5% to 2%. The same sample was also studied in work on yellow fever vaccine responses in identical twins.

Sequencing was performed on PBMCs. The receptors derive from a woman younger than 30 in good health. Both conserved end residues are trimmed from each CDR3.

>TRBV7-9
ASTDRVNTEAF
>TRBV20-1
SAHLGAPRADTQY
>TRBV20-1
SASPRVRSSGNTIY
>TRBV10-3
AISPGRPNTGELF
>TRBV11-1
ASSVPGLAGAPITDTQY
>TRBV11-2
ASSLTTGPVEQF
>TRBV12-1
ASSAANEQF
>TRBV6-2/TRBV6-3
ASSPPTSGRAGELF
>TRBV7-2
ASSLTSGTSDTQY
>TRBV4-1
ASAPGVGVTGNTIY
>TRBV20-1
SAIMGLAGRNEQF
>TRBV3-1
ASSALKGDEQF
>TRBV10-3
AISGAGRQADTQY
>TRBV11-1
ASSLVWTANEQF
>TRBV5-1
ASSLGGTGSSYEQY
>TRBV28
ASSYEGARPEAF
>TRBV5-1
ASSLASSGRTDEQY
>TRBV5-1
ASSLAGLEFNEQF
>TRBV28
ASSFRGERGYT
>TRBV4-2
ASSPEGFGNTIY
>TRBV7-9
ASSGSRGAGDEQY
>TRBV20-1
SASTRGSYNEQF
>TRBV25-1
ASSESYETQY
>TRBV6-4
ASRGTSGRIGQETQY
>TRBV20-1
SASNANEQY
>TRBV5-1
ASSYQDSRGSKDTQY
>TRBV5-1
ASSLKDRGMNTEAF
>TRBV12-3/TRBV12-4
ASSFRGVYT
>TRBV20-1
SARGGDSSGQETQY
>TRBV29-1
SVESRGGGNEQF
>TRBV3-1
ASSQTGGSGNSPLH
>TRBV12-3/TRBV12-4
ASSLEISGYEQY
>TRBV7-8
ASSLYLGNSNQPQH
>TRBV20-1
SARDGMWPGGSPLH
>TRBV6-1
ASSPQRPNTGELF
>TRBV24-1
ATSGDRPNQETQY
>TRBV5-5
ASSADRSLLGEKLF
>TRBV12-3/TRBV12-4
ASSFWSSGRGETQY
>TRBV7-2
ASRMQGPNTGELF
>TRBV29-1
SVGGQGVGETQY
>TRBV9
ASSVDTRAEQF
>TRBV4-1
ASSQDLTSGGNEQF
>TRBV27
ASSLKGGAGRPQH
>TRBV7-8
ACKISLGRNTEAF
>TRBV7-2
ASSLGDSPYGYT
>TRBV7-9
ASSTDRVSSYEQY
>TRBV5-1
ASSLGGTGQETQY
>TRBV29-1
SVADITNYGYT
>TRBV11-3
ASSVGRGNTGELF
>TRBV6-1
ASRPTEQASYEQY
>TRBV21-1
ASSKAGGTSGSKTKNIQY
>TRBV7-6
ASSPRSWGQETQY
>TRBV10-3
AISGQTGGTYNEQF
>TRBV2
ASSKRQGAVGELF